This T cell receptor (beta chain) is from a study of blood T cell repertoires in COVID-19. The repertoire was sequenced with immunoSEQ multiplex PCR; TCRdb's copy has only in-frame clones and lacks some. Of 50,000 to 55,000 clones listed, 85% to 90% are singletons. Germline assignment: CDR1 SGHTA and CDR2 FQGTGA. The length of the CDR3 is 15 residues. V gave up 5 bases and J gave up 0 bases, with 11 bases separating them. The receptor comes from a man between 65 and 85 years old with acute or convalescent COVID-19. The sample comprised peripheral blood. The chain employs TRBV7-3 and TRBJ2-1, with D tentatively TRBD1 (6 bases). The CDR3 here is CASSIGGSSYNEQFF. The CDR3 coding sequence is TGTGCCAGCAGCATTGGGGGCAGCTCCTACAATGAGCAGTTCTTC.